This TCR beta chain was sequenced during a study of CD8 T cells in Susac syndrome. Reverse transcription of roughly 0.45 to 1 ug RNA was carried out with random hexamers. One entry per CDR3 protein results from TCRdb running MiXCR on the immunoSEQ multiplex PCR reads. The table records under 200,000 distinct CDR3 sequences, over 75% of them present only once. Source material: CD4+ T cells from PBMCs. The source of this sequence is a human donor with Susac syndrome.

The CDR3 sequence: CSATGLRLSSGNTIYF. DNA for the CDR3: TGCAGTGCTACGGGGCTTCGACTCAGCTCTGGAAACACCATATATTTT. The J gene is TRBJ1-3, the V gene TRBV20-1; possible D gene TRBD1, 5 bases. Trimming shortened V by 4 bases and J by 0 bases, and 16 bases separated the two germline ends. The CDR3 has 16 amino acids. Per germline, CDR1 DFQATT and CDR2 SNEGSKA (reference sequence).